These 8 T cell receptor beta chains came from one sample sequenced in a study of beta chain features in type 1 diabetes. TCRB transcripts that were expressed got sequenced, as all of the isolated RNA had been reverse transcribed. Clones were read by immunoSEQ multiplex PCR, and TCRdb kept only the in-frame ones, dropping some. The data show 300,000 to 350,000 clones, about 20% seen once. The source material was naive CD4+ T cells from blood. The receptors here all came from a woman aged 18-30 years in good health.

This clone showed up just a few times. The rearrangement joins TRBV4-3 to TRBJ2-1; 11 bases match TRBD2. The CDR3 contains 17 residues. V gave up 1 base and J gave up 4 bases; unmatched junction bases: 6. Per the germline V gene, CDR1 is LGHNA and CDR2 is YSLEER. The CDR3 loop reads CASSQGITSGGYNEQFF. DNA of the CDR3: TGCGCCAGCAGCCAAGGTATTACTAGCGGGGGATACAATGAGCAGTTCTTC.

This clone has a handful of counts. This chain uses TRBV5-1 with TRBJ1-2; D unclear. V lost 1 base to trimming and J lost 3 bases, with 10 bases between them. In germline, CDR1 is SGHRS, CDR2 YFSETQ. This CDR3 has 14 amino acids. CDR3 in DNA: TGCGCCAGCAGCTTGATCGCCGGAGACTATGGCTACACCTTC. Its translation is CASSLIAGDYGYTF.

The chain has TRBV6-5 and TRBJ1-6; D is perhaps TRBD1 (5 bases). Germline V CDR1 and CDR2: MNHEY, SVGAGI. The CDR3 extends over 12 amino acids. V was clipped by 7 bases and J by 9 bases, with 10 bases between them. This CDR3 is CASTTGGSPLHF. CDR3 sequence (DNA): TGTGCCAGCACAACCGGGGGTTCACCCCTCCACTTT.

The J gene is TRBJ1-1, the V gene TRBV25-1; D possibly corresponds to TRBD1 (6 bases). Trimming stripped 4 bases from V and 6 bases from J, with 24 bases between. The CDR3 loop spans 17 amino acids. CDR1 MGHDK and CDR2 SYGVNS come from the germline V gene. The CDR3 DNA reads TGTGCCAGCAGTGCATCCCCGGGCCTCGGGAAGGGGGCTGAAGCTTTCTTT. This sequence encodes CASSASPGLGKGAEAFF.

J is TRBJ2-1 and V is TRBV5-1, with 7 bases matching TRBD1. V lost 0 bases to trimming and J lost 10 bases; unmatched junction nucleotides: 4. The CDR3 loop spans 13 amino acids. Germline CDR1 reads SGHRS; CDR2 reads YFSETQ. This CDR3 reads CASSLGQGEEQFF. DNA for the CDR3: TGCGCCAGCAGCTTGGGACAGGGTGAGGAGCAGTTCTTC.

The chain recombines TRBV18 with TRBJ1-6; TRBD1 might be the D (5 bases). Trimming took off 3 bases at V and 5 bases at J, with 11 bases between the two ends. This CDR3 comprises 15 residues. Looked up from germline, CDR1 is KGHSH and CDR2 is LQKENI. The CDR3 here is CASSPRDSNNSPLHF. The CDR3 DNA follows: TGTGCCAGCTCACCGCGCGACAGCAATAATTCACCCCTCCACTTT.

This clone was counted between two and nine times. This chain links TRBV23-1 with TRBJ1-1; D is possibly TRBD1 (6 bases). TRBV23-1 is reported as an ORF; its role is uncertain. There are 17 residues in the CDR3. The V end was cut by 0 bases, the J end by 1 base, with 15 bases between. This CDR3 reads CASSQSRGGGRNTEAFF. The CDR3 DNA is TGCGCCAGCAGTCAATCCCGAGGGGGGGGCAGGAACACTGAAGCTTTCTTT.

This clone occurred a few times. The chain links TRBV4-3 to TRBJ2-3; 10 bases match TRBD2. The germline V gene has CDR1 LGHNA and CDR2 YSLEER. J lost 1 base, V lost 3 bases, and 10 bases had no gene match. The CDR3 loop spans 18 amino acids. The CDR3 nucleotides are TGCGCCAGCAGCCACTCCTACGCCACTAGCGGGGGCACAGATACGCAGTATTTT. Amino acids: CASSHSYATSGGTDTQYF.